A single sample is the source of the 10 T cell receptor beta chains below, sequenced in a study of shared clonotypes between healthy human individuals. Only in-frame clones appear in the TCRdb table, and some are missing; sequencing was by immunoSEQ multiplex PCR. The sample records about 2.4 million clones, more than 80% being singletons. Sequencing used naive CD4+ T cells sorted from blood. Subset in this sample: CD45RA+ positively selected. The receptors here all came from a young man in good health.

The rearrangement uses TRBV19 and TRBJ2-7; 8 positions agree with TRBD2. The germline V gene has CDR1 LNHDA and CDR2 SQIVND (reference sequence). Trimming took 3 bases from V and 3 from J; bases not matched to a gene: 13. The CDR3 is 17 residues long. The CDR3 is CASSIPPWSGGHYEQYF. CDR3 bases: TGTGCCAGTAGTATCCCCCCCTGGAGCGGGGGACACTACGAGCAGTACTTC.

The chain carries TRBV7-2 and TRBJ2-7, with D unclear. Germline V gene lookup returns CDR1 SGHTA and CDR2 FQGNSA. There are 14 residues in the CDR3. Trimming cost V 4 bases and J 3 bases, with 13 bases left between them. In nucleotides, the CDR3 is TGTGCCAGCAGCTCCGTGATGGGCCGCTACGAGCAGTACTTC. Its protein is CASSSVMGRYEQYF. Together with reference TRBV7-2 and TRBJ2-7, the CDR3 gives the full variable domain: GAGVSQSPSNKVTEKGKDVELRCDPISGHTALYWYRQSLGQGLEFLIYFQGNSAPDKSGLPSDRFSAERTGGSVSTLTIQRTQQEDSAVYLCASSSVMGRYEQYFGPGTRLTVT.

V gene TRBV5-4 combines with J gene TRBJ2-3; 9 bases are shared with TRBD2. The CDR3 extends over 16 amino acids. Germline-derived CDR1 and CDR2 are SGHNT and YYREEE (reference sequence). V lost 0 bases and J lost 2; bases outside the gene matches: 4. CDR3 sequence: CASSLGGRAHTDTQYF. Here the CDR3 DNA reads TGTGCCAGCAGCTTGGGCGGGAGGGCTCACACAGATACGCAGTATTTT.

The chain is built from TRBV28 and TRBJ2-7; 10 nucleotides align to TRBD1. This CDR3 comprises 13 residues. Trimming removed 10 bases from V and 2 bases from J; junction bases left unmatched: 5. The germline V gene encodes CDR1 MDHEN and CDR2 SYDVKM. The CDR3 spells CATTGQGPYEQYF. The CDR3 DNA reads TGTGCCACCACGGGACAGGGGCCCTACGAGCAGTACTTC.

The chain carries TRBV7-2 and TRBJ2-3, with D perhaps TRBD2 (6 bases). This CDR3 spans 16 amino acids. Trimming pared 5 bases from V and 0 bases from J, leaving 15 bases between. Germline lookup yields CDR1 SGHTA and CDR2 FQGNSA. CDR3 coding DNA: TGTGCCAGCAGCCAAGCCTACGGGACTAGCACAGATACGCAGTATTTT. Its translation: CASSQAYGTSTDTQYF.

This clone was found once. The chain employs TRBV27 and TRBJ2-2; 8 bases match TRBD1. The V gene's germline CDR1 is MNHEY and CDR2 SMNVEV (reference sequence). Trimming cost V 6 bases and J 2 bases; bases outside gene matches: 5. This CDR3 contains 15 residues. The CDR3 sequence is CASSRTGKNTGELFF. The CDR3 nucleotides are TGTGCCAGCAGCCGGACAGGGAAAAACACCGGGGAGCTGTTTTTT.

The V call is TRBV7-9, the J call TRBJ2-1, with D unclear. The CDR3 sequence is 16 residues long. Germline assignment: CDR1 SEHNR and CDR2 FQNEAQ (reference sequence). V lost 6 bases, J lost 0 bases, and 15 bases lay in between. CDR3 coding DNA: TGTGCCAGCAGACCCTACTTGCGGCACTCCTACAATGAGCAGTTCTTC. Amino acid sequence: CASRPYLRHSYNEQFF.

This chain joins TRBV30 and TRBJ2-2; 8 bases agree with TRBD1. Germline V gene data show CDR1 as GTSNPN and CDR2 as SVGIG (reference sequence). The V gene end was trimmed by 5 bases and the J gene end by 9 bases; junction bases not matched to a gene: 11. The CDR3 has 14 amino acids. The DNA of the CDR3 is TGTGCCTGGGCACCCTGGGACAGGCGACGGGAGCTGTTTTTT. As protein: CAWAPWDRRRELFF.

The chain combines TRBV10-2 with TRBJ2-5; D unclear. The V and J ends lost 0 bases and 4 bases respectively, with 12 bases between them. Germline assignment: CDR1 WSHSY and CDR2 SAAADI. The CDR3 extends over 15 amino acids. The CDR3 sequence is CASSESVGRRETQYF. The CDR3 coding sequence is TGCGCCAGCAGTGAGTCCGTGGGAAGAAGAGAGACCCAGTACTTC.

This chain links TRBV5-3 with TRBJ1-5, with 7 bases fitting TRBD1. TRBV5-3 is classed as an ORF, of uncertain function. After removal of 6 bases from V and 2 bases from J, the junction contained 2 bases not matched to a gene. The CDR3 is 13 amino acids. The CDR3 here is CARTTGGNQPQHF. In nucleotides, the CDR3 is TGTGCCAGAACAACAGGGGGCAATCAGCCCCAGCATTTT.